The TCR beta chain described here comes from a study of shared clonotypes between healthy human individuals. Terminally differentiated effector memory CD45RA+ cells were left out of the naive CD8 fraction, which was CD45RO-negative and positively selected for CCR7. Adults of Caucasian background living in Nashville, Tennessee made up all donors. Method: immunoSEQ multiplex PCR; TCRdb's copy keeps in-frame clones and lacks some. The table records nearly 600,000 clones, about 95% of them present only once. Material: naive CD8+ T cells sorted from blood. The TCR comes from a woman younger than 45 in good health.

The DNA of the CDR3 is TGTGCCAGCAGCTTACCTAGCGGGTCCACCGGGGAGCTGTTTTTT. Amino acids: CASSLPSGSTGELFF. This chain uses TRBV11-2 with TRBJ2-2; 8 nucleotides line up with TRBD2. V shed 2 bases and J 4 bases; nucleotides not matched to a gene: 3. The V gene's germline CDR1 is SGHAT and CDR2 FQNNGV. The CDR3 loop spans 15 amino acids.